This T cell receptor beta chain was recovered during a study of spatial heterogeneity in lung cancer. Study at large: In cases with available follow-up PBMC samples, these were sequenced at a median of about two years after resection. An average of more than ten raw reads was observed per unique TCR and UMI combination.

Time point reported: blood at routine non-recurrence follow-up after resection. Unsorted whole RNA of tumor, nontumor lung or frozen PBMC was sequenced. In this sample, this clonotype turned up many times. A unique molecular identifier was carried by every single TCR cDNA molecule. TCRdb re-derived calls from the 5' RACE reads in MiXCR, one entry per CDR3 protein. The repertoire holds under 150,000 distinct CDR3 sequences, with 10% to 15% as singletons. Per the germline V gene, CDR1 is SQVTM and CDR2 is ANQGSEA. The V and J ends lost 2 bases and 2 bases, in that order; junction bases with no gene match: 4. The CDR3 is 14 amino acids.

This sequence originates from a male donor with early-stage non-small cell lung cancer. V gene TRBV29-1 combines with J gene TRBJ2-5, with 8 bases that match TRBD1. The input for sequencing was PBMCs, taken at follow-up. CDR3 sequence reads: CSVEPRGLQETQYF. The CDR3 region has the DNA TGCAGCGTTGAACCCAGGGGGCTACAAGAGACCCAGTACTTC. Complete variable domain (other parts from reference TRBV29-1 and TRBJ2-5): SAVISQKPSRDICQRGTSLTIQCQVDSQVTMMFWYRQQPGQSLTLIATANQGSEATYESGFVIDKFPISRPNLTFSTLTVSNMSPEDSSIYLCSVEPRGLQETQYFGPGTRLLVL.